The 5 T cell receptor beta chains in this list originate from one sample, sequenced in a study of T cell responses to AZD1222 COVID-19 vaccine. This table comes from immunoSEQ multiplex PCR, and its TCRdb copy is limited to in-frame clones, with some not included. The sample lists approximately 200,000 clones, 85% to 95% occurring once. Sequences were derived from peripheral blood, sampled on day 0 of AZD1222 vaccination. These receptors originate from an adult in good health.

This clone was detected only once. This rearrangement joins TRBV15 to TRBJ2-5, with 14 nucleotides matching TRBD2. Germline V gene data show CDR1 as LNHNV and CDR2 as YYDKDF (reference sequence). CDR3 length: 18 amino acids. Trimming at V came to 1 base and at J to 5 bases, leaving 9 bases not matched to a gene. In DNA form, the CDR3 reads TGTGCCACCAGCAGAGGGAGACTAGCGGGAGGGCCAGCGGAGACCCAGTACTTC. It encodes CATSRGRLAGGPAETQYF.

The gene calls are TRBV12-1 and TRBJ1-6; the D call TRBD1 from the table was never checked on the DNA. TRBV12-1 is an annotated pseudogene. The CDR3 runs to 14 residues. DNA for the CDR3: TGTGCCAGCAGCTTTCAGGGGGTGGGTTCACCCCTCCACTTT. It yields the protein CASSFQGVGSPLHF.

The rearrangement uses TRBV6-1 and TRBJ2-7; unclear D gene. With 3 bases removed from V and 6 bases from J, the gap between germline ends came to 12 bases. Germline CDR1 and CDR2: MNHNS and SASEGT. The CDR3 loop spans 13 amino acids. The CDR3 DNA reads as TGTGCCAGCAGTGACGGGCTTCAAATCGAGCAGTACTTC. Translating gives CASSDGLQIEQYF.

The chain has TRBV6-5 and TRBJ2-7; D is undetermined. V lost 6 bases and J lost 0, with 9 bases in between. The CDR3 covers 13 residues. Germline loops: CDR1 MNHEY, CDR2 SVGAGI. CDR3 residues: CASSVENSYEQYF. CDR3 DNA sequence: TGTGCCAGCAGCGTTGAGAACTCCTACGAGCAGTACTTC.

V is TRBV28 and J is TRBJ1-1, with a weak D call TRBD1 (5 bases). Trimming left V 6 bases short and J 1 base short, with 15 bases between. The CDR3 is 15 residues long. Germline values: CDR1 MDHEN, CDR2 SYDVKM. The CDR3 loop reads CASRIAGTGNTEAFF. CDR3 DNA: TGTGCCAGCAGAATTGCCGGGACGGGGAACACTGAAGCTTTCTTT.